This record covers a single T cell receptor beta chain. The sample comes from a study of blood T cell repertoires in COVID-19. The CDR3 spans 18 residues. V lost 3 bases, J lost 6 bases, and 12 bases stayed unmatched. Germline loops: CDR1 LNHDA, CDR2 SQIVND (reference sequence). Sequencing was performed with immunoSEQ multiplex PCR; in TCRdb, only in-frame clones are kept and a portion is missing. The profile shows some 48,000 clones, approximately 78% of them singletons. Clinical history as reported by participants underpinned cohort assignment. This TCR was recovered from a woman aged 45-60 years with acute COVID-19. The material sequenced was PBMCs or T cells enriched from blood (not recorded which). The genes are TRBV19 and TRBJ2-1, with TRBD2 matching over 12 bases. DNA for the CDR3: TGTGCCAGTAGTATTCTCGATTGGGGGACTAGCGGGTCCAATGAGCAGTTCTTC. Encoded protein: CASSILDWGTSGSNEQFF.